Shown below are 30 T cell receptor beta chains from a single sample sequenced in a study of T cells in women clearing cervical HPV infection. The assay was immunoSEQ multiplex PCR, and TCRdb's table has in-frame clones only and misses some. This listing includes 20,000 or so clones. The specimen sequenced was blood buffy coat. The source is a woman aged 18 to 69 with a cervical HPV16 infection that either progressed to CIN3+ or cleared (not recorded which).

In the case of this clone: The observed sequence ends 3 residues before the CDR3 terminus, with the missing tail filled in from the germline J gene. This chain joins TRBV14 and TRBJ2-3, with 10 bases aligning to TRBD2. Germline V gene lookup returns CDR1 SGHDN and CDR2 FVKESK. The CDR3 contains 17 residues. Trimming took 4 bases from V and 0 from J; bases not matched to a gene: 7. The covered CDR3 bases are TGTGCCAGCAGCCGGACCCTACTAGCGGGAAGCACAGATACG. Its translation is CASSRTLLAGSTDT. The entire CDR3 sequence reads CASSRTLLAGSTDTQYF.

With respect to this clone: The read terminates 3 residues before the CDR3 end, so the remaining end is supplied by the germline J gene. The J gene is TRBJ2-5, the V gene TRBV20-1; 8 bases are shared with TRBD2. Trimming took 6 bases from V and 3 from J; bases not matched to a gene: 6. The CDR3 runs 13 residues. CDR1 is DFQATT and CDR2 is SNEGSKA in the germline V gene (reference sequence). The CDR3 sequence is CSAIPGGEETQYF. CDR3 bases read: TGCAGTGCAATTCCGGGAGGGGAAGAGACC.

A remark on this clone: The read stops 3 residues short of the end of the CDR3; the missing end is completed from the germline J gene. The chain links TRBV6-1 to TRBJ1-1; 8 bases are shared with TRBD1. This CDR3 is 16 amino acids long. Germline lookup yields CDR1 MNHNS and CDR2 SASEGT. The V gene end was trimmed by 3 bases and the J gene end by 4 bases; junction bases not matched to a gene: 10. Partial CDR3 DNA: TGTGCCAGCAGTGAGTACGACAGGGGTGGAATCACTGAA. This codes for CASSEYDRGGITE. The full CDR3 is CASSEYDRGGITEAFF.

CDR3 DNA (partial): TGCGCCAGCAGCAAGGGACAGGGAAAAGAGACC. Its protein product is CASSKGQGKET. The complete CDR3 sequence is CASSKGQGKETQYF. The V and J genes are TRBV5-1 and TRBJ2-5; 9 bases line up with TRBD1. Read coverage stops 3 residues before the CDR3 terminus; the germline J gene supplies the remainder. V gave up 4 bases and J gave up 3 bases; unmatched junction bases: 4. The CDR3 runs to 14 residues. CDR1 and CDR2 (germline): SGHRS, YFSETQ.

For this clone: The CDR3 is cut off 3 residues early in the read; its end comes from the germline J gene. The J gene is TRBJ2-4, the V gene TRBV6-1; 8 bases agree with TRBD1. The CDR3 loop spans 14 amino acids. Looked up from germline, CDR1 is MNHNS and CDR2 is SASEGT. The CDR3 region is CASSEGQGPIIQYF. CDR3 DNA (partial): TGTGCCAGCAGTGAAGGACAGGGGCCGATAATT.

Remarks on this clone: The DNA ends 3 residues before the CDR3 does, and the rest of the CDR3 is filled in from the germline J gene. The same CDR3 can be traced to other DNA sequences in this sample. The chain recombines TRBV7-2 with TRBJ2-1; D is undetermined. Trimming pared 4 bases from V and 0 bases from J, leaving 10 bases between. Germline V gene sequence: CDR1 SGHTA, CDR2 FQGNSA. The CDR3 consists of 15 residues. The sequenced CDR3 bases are TGTGCCAGCAGCTCACCCCCCGGCTCCTACAATGAG. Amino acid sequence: CASSSPPGSYNE. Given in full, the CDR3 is CASSSPPGSYNEQFF.

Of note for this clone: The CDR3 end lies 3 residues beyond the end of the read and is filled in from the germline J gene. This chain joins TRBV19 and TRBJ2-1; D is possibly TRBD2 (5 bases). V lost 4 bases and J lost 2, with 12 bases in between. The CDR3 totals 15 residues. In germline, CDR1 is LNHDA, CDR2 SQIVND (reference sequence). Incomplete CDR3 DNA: TGTGCCAGTAGTACCCGTGACGGGGCCTACAATGAG. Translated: CASSTRDGAYNE. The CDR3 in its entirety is CASSTRDGAYNEQFF.

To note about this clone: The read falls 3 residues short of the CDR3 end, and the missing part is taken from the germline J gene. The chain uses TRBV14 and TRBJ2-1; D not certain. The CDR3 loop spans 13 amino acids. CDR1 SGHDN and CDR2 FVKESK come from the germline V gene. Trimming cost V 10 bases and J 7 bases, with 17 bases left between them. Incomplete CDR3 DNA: TGTGCCACCGCCTTTCAAGGCTCAAATGAG. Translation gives CATAFQGSNE. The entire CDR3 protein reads CATAFQGSNEQFF.

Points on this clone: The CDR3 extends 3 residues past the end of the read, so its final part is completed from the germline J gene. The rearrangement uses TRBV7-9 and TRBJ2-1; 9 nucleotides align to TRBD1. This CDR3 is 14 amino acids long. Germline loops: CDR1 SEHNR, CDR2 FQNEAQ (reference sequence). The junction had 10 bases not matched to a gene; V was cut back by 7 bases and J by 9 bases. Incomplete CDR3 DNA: TGTGCCAGCACGCCGGGACAGGGAAGTGGTGAG. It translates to CASTPGQGSGE. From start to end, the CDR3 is CASTPGQGSGEQFF.

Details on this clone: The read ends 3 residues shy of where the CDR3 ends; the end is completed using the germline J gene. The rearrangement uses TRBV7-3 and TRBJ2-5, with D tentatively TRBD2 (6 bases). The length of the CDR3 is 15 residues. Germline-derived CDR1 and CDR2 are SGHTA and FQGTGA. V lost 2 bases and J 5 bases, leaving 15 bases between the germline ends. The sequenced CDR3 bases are TGTGCCAGCAGCTTAGGGACGGGACTGGGGGAGACC. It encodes CASSLGTGLGET. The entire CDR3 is CASSLGTGLGETQYF.

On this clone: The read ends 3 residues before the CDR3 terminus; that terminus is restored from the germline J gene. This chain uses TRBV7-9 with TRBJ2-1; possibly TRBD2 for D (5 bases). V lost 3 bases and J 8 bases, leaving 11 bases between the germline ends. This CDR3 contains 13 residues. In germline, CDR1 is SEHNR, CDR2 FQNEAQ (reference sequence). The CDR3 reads CASSLPTSHEQFF. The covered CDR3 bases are TGTGCCAGCAGCTTGCCCACTAGTCATGAG.

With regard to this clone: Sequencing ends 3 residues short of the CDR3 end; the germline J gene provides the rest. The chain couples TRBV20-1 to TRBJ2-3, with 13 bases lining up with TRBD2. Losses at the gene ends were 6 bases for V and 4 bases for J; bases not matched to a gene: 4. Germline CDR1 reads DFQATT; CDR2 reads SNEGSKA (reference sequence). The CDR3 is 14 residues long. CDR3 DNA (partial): TGCAGTGCCCGGACTAGCGGGAGTGCAGATACG. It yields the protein CSARTSGSADT. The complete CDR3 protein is CSARTSGSADTQYF.

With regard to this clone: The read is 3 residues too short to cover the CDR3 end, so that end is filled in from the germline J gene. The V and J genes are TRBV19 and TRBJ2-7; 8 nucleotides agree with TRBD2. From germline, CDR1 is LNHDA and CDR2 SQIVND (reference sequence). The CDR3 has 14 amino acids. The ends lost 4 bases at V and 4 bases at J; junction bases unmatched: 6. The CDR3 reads CASSNSGKGYEQYF. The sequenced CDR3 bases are TGTGCCAGTAGTAATAGCGGGAAAGGGTACGAG.

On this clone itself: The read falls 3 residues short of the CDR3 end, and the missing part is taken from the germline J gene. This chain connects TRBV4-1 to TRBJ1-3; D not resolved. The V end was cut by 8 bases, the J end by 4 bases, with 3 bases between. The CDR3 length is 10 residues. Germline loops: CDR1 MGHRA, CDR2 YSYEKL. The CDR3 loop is CASSGNTIYF. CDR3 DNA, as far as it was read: TGCGCCAGCTCGGGAAACACC.

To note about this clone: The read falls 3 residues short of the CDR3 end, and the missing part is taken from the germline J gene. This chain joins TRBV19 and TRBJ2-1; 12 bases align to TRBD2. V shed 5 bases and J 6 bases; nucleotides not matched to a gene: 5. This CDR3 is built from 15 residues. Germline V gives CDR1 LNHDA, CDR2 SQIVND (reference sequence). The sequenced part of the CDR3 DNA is TGTGCCAGTAGTCAGGGACTAGCGGGTGTCAATGAG. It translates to CASSQGLAGVNE. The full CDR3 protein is CASSQGLAGVNEQFF.

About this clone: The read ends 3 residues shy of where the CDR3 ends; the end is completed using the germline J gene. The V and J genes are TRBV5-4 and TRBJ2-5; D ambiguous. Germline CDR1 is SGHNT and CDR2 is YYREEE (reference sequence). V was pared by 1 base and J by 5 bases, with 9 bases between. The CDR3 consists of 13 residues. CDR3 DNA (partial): TGTGCCAGCAGCTTGCGACAAACGGAGACC. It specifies CASSLRQTET. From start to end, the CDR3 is CASSLRQTETQYF. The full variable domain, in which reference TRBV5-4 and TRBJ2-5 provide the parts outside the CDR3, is ETGVTQSPTHLIKTRGQQVTLRCSSQSGHNTVSWYQQALGQGPQFIFQYYREEENGRGNFPPRFSGLQFPNYSSELNVNALELDDSALYLCASSLRQTETQYFGPGTRLLVL.

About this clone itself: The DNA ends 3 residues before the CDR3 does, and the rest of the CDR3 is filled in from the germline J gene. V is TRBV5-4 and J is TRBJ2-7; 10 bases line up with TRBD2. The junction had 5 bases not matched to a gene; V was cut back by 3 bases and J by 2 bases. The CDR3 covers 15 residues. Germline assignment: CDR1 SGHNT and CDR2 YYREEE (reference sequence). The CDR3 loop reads CASSSGLAATYEQYF. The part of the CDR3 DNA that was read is TGTGCCAGCAGCTCTGGACTAGCGGCGACCTACGAG.

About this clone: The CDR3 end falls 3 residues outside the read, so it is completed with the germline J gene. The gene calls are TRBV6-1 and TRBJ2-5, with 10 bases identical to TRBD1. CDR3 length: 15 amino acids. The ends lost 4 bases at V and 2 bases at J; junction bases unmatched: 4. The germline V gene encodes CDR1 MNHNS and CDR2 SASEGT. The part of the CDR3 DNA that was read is TGTGCCAGCAGTGGGGGACAGGGGCGACAAGAGACC. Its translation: CASSGGQGRQET. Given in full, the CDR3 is CASSGGQGRQETQYF.

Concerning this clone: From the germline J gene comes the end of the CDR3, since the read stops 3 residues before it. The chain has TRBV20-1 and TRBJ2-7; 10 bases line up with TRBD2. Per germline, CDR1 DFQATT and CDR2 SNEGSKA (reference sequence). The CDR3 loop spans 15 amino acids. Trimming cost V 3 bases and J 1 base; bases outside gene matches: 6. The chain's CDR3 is CSASRAAGGSYEQYF. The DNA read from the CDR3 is TGCAGTGCTAGCCGTGCAGCGGGAGGGTCCTACGAG.

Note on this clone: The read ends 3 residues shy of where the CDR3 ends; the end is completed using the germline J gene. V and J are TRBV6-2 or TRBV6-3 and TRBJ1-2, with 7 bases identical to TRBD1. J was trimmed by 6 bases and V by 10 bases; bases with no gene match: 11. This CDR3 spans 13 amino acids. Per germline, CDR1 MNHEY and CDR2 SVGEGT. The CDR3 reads CAKLTKTGNGYTF. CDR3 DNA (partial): TGTGCCAAGCTTACCAAGACAGGGAATGGC.

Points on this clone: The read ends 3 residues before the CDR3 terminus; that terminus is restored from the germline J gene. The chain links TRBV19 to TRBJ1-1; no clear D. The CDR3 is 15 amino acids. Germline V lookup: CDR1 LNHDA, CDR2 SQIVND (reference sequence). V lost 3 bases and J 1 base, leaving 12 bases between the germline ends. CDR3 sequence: CASSIHPRKNTEAFF. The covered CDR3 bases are TGTGCCAGTAGTATTCATCCCAGGAAGAACACTGAA. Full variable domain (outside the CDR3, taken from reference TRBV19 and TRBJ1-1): DGGITQSPKYLFRKEGQNVTLSCEQNLNHDAMYWYRQDPGQGLRLIYYSQIVNDFQKGDIAEGYSVSREKKESFPLTVTSAQKNPTAFYLCASSIHPRKNTEAFFGQGTRLTVV.

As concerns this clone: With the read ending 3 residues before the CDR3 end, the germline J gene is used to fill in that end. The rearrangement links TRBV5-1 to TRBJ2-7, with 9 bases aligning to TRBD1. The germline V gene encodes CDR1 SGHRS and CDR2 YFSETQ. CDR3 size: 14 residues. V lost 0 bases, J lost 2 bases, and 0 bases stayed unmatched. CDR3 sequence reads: CASSLGDRAYEQYF. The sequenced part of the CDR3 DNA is TGCGCCAGCAGCTTGGGGGACAGGGCCTACGAG.

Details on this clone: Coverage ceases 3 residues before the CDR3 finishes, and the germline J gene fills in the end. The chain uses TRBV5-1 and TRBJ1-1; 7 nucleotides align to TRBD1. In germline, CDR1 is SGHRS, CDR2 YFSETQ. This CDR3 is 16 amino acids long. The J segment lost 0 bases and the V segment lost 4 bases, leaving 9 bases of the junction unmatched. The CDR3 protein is CASSGTANKMNTEAFF. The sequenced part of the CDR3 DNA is TGCGCCAGCAGCGGGACAGCTAATAAGATGAACACTGAA.

The covered CDR3 bases are TGCGCCAGCAGCTCCGACCCTAGCGGGAGAGGTACAGATACG. Translation gives CASSSDPSGRGTDT. The entire CDR3 protein is CASSSDPSGRGTDTQYF. V gene TRBV5-1 combines with J gene TRBJ2-3; 10 positions match TRBD2. Read data end 3 residues before the CDR3 end; the end is taken from the germline J gene. Unmatched junction bases numbered 10, after V lost 3 bases and J lost 3 bases. The length of the CDR3 is 17 residues. Germline loops: CDR1 SGHRS, CDR2 YFSETQ.

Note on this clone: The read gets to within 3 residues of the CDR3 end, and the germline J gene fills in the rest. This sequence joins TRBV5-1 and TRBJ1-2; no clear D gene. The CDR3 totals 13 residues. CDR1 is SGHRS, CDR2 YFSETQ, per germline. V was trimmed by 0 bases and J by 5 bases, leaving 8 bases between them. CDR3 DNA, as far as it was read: TGCGCCAGCAGCTTGGACATAAGTTATGGC. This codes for CASSLDISYG. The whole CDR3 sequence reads CASSLDISYGYTF.

Partial CDR3 DNA: TGTGCCAGCAGCCCCGGGGGGCAGTTGAGCACTGAA. Translating gives CASSPGGQLSTE. The entire CDR3 reads CASSPGGQLSTEAFF. The gene calls are TRBV7-3 and TRBJ1-1, with a weak D call TRBD1 (6 bases). The read halts 3 residues ahead of the CDR3 end, with the missing end drawn from the germline J gene. Trimming pared 5 bases from V and 4 bases from J, leaving 17 bases between. Per the germline V gene, CDR1 is SGHTA and CDR2 is FQGTGA. The CDR3 runs to 15 residues.

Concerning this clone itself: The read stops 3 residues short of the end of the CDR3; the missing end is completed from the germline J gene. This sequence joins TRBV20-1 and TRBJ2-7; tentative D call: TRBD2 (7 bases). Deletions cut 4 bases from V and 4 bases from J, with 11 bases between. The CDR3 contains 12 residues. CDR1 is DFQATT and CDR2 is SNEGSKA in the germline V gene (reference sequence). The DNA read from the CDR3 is TGCAGTGCTATTAGGGGGGGTTACGAG. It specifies CSAIRGGYE. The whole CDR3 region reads CSAIRGGYEQYF.

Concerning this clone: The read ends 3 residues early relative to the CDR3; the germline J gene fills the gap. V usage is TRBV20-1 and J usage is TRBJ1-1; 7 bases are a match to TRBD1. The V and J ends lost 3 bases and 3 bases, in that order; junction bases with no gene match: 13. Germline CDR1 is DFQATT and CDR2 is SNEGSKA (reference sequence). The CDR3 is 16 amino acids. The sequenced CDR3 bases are TGCAGTGCTAGCGTTAGTCAGGGGGACCCATACACTGAA. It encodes CSASVSQGDPYTE. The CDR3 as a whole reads CSASVSQGDPYTEAFF.

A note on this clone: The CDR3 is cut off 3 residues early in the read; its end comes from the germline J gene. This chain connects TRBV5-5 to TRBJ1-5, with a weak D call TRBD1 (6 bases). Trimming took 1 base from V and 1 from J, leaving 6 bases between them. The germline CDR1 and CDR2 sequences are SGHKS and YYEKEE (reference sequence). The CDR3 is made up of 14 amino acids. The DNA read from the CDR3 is TGTGCCAGCAGCTTGCAGGGGAGCAATCAGCCC. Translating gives CASSLQGSNQP. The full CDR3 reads CASSLQGSNQPQHF.

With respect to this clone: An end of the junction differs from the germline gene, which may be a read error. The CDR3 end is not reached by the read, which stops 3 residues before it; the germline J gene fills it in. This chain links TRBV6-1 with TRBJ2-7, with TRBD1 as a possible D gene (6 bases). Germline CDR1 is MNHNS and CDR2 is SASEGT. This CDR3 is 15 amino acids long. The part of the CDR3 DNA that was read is TGTGCCAGCAGCGAAGAGACAGGCTTCGTCTACGAG. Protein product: CASSEETGFVYE. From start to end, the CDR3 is CASSEETGFVYEQYF.